The clone carrying this T cell receptor beta chain showed up just a few times. Because the CDR3's place on the DNA is in doubt, the DNA is left out and the CDR3 is given as listed by TCRdb. This entry belongs to a study of T cells after yellow fever vaccination. Turning to the study itself: Fractions of low cell number were prepared using SMART-Seq v4 Ultra Low Input.

Using its own MiXCR run on the 5' RACE reads, TCRdb lists one record per CDR3 protein. The repertoire holds approximately 610,000 distinct CDR3 sequences, with 17% as singletons. This TCR was sampled from a man aged 18 to 35 who received the YFV17D yellow fever vaccine. The specimen comprised PBMCs, sampled more than 4 days after the first yellow fever vaccination.

The CDR3: CASSFGPGNNEQFF. The J gene is TRBJ2-1, the V gene TRBV5-4; the table's D call TRBD1 went unverified against the DNA. Germline CDR1 reads SGHNT; CDR2 reads YYREEE (reference sequence). Including both end residues, the CDR3 is 14 amino acids long.